The entry below gives a single T cell receptor beta chain sequence along with its context. Measured with immunoSEQ multiplex PCR; TCRdb has only the in-frame clones, and not every one. The data show under 70,000 clones, 85% to 90% seen once. This sample was included in a study of blood T cell repertoires in COVID-19. CDR3 length: 16 amino acids. Per the germline V gene, CDR1 is SGHRS and CDR2 is YFSETQ. With 4 bases removed from V and 8 bases from J, the gap between germline ends came to 21 bases. This TCR was recovered from a woman aged 35 to 49 who had recovered from COVID-19. The material sequenced was PBMCs or T cells enriched from blood (not recorded which). The genes are TRBV5-1 and TRBJ1-4, with a weak D call TRBD1 (6 bases). CDR3 loop: CASSPDQAGVGEKLFF. The CDR3 bases are TGCGCCAGCAGCCCGGATCAGGCAGGGGTGGGGGAAAAACTGTTTTTT.